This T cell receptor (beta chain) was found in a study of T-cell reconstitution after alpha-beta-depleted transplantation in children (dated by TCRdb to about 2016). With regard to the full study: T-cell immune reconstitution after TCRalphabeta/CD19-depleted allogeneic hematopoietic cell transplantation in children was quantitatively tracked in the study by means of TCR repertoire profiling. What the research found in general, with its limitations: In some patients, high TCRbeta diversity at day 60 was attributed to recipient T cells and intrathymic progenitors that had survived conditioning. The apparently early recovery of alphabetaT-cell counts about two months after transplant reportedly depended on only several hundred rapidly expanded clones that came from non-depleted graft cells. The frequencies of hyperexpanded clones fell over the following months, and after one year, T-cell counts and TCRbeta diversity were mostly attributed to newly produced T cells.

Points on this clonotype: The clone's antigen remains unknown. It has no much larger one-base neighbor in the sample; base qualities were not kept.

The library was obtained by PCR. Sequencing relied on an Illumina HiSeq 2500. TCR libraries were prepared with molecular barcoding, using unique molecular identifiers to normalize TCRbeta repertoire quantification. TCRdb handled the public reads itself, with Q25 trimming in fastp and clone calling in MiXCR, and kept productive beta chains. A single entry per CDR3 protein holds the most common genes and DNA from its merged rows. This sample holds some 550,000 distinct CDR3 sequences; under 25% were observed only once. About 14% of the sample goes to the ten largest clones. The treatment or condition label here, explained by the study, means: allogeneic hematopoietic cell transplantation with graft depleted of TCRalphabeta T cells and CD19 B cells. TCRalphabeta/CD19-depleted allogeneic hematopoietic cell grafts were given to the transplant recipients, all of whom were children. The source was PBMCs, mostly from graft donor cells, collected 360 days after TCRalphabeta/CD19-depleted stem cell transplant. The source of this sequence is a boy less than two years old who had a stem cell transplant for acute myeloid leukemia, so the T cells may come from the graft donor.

This receptor has the CDR3 CASSLAGGPLREYF. The DNA reads TGTGCCAGCAGCTTGGCCGGAGGCCCCCTTAGAGAGTATTTT. The V and J segments used are TRBV5-5 and TRBJ2-3; perhaps TRBD2 is the D gene, with 5 bases matching. Via the germline V gene (reference sequence), CDR1 is SGHKS and CDR2 YYEKEE. The germline ends are 18 bases apart after V is trimmed by 0 bases and J by 13 bases. The CDR3 starts with the cysteine, ends with the phenylalanine, and has 14 residues. This entry keeps only the CDR3 DNA: 42 bases, framed from base 1.